Listed here are 16 T cell receptor beta chains from one sample, sequenced in a study of blood T cell repertoires in COVID-19. Sequencing used immunoSEQ multiplex PCR; TCRdb keeps in-frame clones, though not all of them. The table lists roughly 260,000 clones, 87% of them singletons, with 2.6% in the top ten. The sample consisted of PBMCs or T cells enriched from blood (not recorded which). The receptors here all came from a woman aged 25 to 39 with acute COVID-19.

This clone came up many times. The chain uses TRBV18 and TRBJ2-7; D gene ambiguous. The germline gives CDR1 KGHSH, CDR2 LQKENI. The CDR3 is made up of 12 amino acids. V was cut by 3 bases and J by 7 bases, with 10 bases left in between. CDR3 region: CASSPEEREQYF. In nucleotides, the CDR3 is TGTGCCAGCTCACCCGAGGAACGGGAGCAGTACTTC.

The DNA for the CDR3 is TGTGCCAGCAGTGACTCGATAATTCAGGGGAACACTGAAGCTTTCTTT. It encodes CASSDSIIQGNTEAFF. The chain uses TRBV6-4 and TRBJ1-1; D perhaps matches TRBD1 (5 bases). Germline V gene lookup returns CDR1 MRHNA and CDR2 SNTAGT. Trimming shortened V by 0 bases and J by 1 base, and 12 bases separated the two germline ends. The CDR3 is 16 residues long.

V and J are TRBV4-1 and TRBJ2-2; TRBD1 aligns across 9 bases. V dropped 2 bases and J dropped 6; count of bases not matched to a gene: 7. The CDR3 totals 16 residues. Germline V gene sequence: CDR1 MGHRA, CDR2 YSYEKL. CDR3 residues: CASSQPDRGISGELFF. CDR3 DNA sequence: TGCGCCAGCAGCCAACCGGACAGGGGAATTTCCGGGGAGCTGTTTTTT.

The gene calls are TRBV6-5 and TRBJ2-7; TRBD2 agrees at 8 bases. Unmatched junction bases numbered 9, after V lost 8 bases and J lost 3 bases. The CDR3 is made up of 14 amino acids. Germline lookup yields CDR1 MNHEY and CDR2 SVGAGI. The DNA of the CDR3 is TGTGCCAGCGCCGGGGGGGTCGGTGGCTACGAGCAGTACTTC. Amino acid sequence: CASAGGVGGYEQYF.

This chain connects TRBV7-2 to TRBJ1-1; D call uncertain. V lost 3 bases and J 6 bases, leaving 14 bases between the germline ends. CDR3 size: 14 residues. CDR1 SGHTA and CDR2 FQGNSA come from the germline V gene. CDR3 sequence: CASSFRRGNSEAFF. The DNA of the CDR3 is TGTGCCAGCAGCTTCCGTCGGGGTAACTCTGAAGCTTTCTTT.

V and J are TRBV11-2 and TRBJ2-1; 10 nucleotides agree with TRBD2. V lost 1 base, J lost 7 bases, and 7 bases stayed unmatched. The CDR3 runs 16 residues. The germline gives CDR1 SGHAT, CDR2 FQNNGV. For the CDR3, the DNA is TGTGCCAGCAGCTTAGTCCGGAGCGGGGGGGATAATGAGCAGTTCTTC. Translated: CASSLVRSGGDNEQFF. The complete variable domain, with remaining parts taken from reference TRBV11-2 and TRBJ2-1, reads EAGVAQSPRYKIIEKRQSVAFWCNPISGHATLYWYQQILGQGPKLLIQFQNNGVVDDSQLPKDRFSAERLKGVDSTLKIQPAKLEDSAVYLCASSLVRSGGDNEQFFGPGTRLTVL.

This clone was observed a few times. The V gene is TRBV7-9, the J gene TRBJ2-7; D gene unclear. The CDR3 loop spans 16 amino acids. V was pared by 5 bases and J by 0 bases, with 17 bases between. Germline V gives CDR1 SEHNR, CDR2 FQNEAQ (reference sequence). The CDR3 nucleotides are TGTGCCAGCAGCCCCGGGTCCACCCTCAGCTCCTACGAGCAGTACTTC. Protein product: CASSPGSTLSSYEQYF.

The chain combines TRBV6-5 with TRBJ1-5, with D hard to call. CDR3 length: 13 amino acids. V was cut by 8 bases and J by 1 base, with 9 bases left in between. Germline values: CDR1 MNHEY, CDR2 SVGAGI. The CDR3 region has the DNA TGTGCCAGCCGGTTCTCCAGCAATCAGCCCCAGCATTTT. Protein: CASRFSSNQPQHF.

V usage is TRBV4-2 and J usage is TRBJ2-7, with a weak D call TRBD2 (6 bases). Germline V gene lookup returns CDR1 LGHNA and CDR2 YNFKEQ. V lost 1 base and J 0 bases, leaving 13 bases between the germline ends. The CDR3 spans 16 residues. CDR3 loop: CASSQVGGRGSYEQYF. CDR3 in DNA: TGTGCCAGCAGCCAAGTCGGGGGACGCGGCTCCTACGAGCAGTACTTC.

This chain joins TRBV10-3 and TRBJ1-2, with no clear D. The CDR3 is 13 residues long. CDR1 ENHRY and CDR2 SYGVKD come from the germline V gene. V gave up 4 bases and J gave up 4 bases, with 10 bases separating them. Here the CDR3 DNA reads TGTGCCATCAGTGTTGGGCAGCCCTATGGCTACACCTTC. It translates to CAISVGQPYGYTF.

This chain uses TRBV18 with TRBJ1-1; D gene uncertain. CDR1 and CDR2 (germline): KGHSH, LQKENI. This CDR3 comprises 15 residues. V shed 0 bases and J shed 1 base, with 9 bases lying between them. CDR3 DNA sequence: TGTGCCAGCTCACCACCTCGAACAACGAACACTGAAGCTTTCTTT. Protein: CASSPPRTTNTEAFF.

CDR3 protein: CASSEVKTGGGEQYF. CDR3 nucleotide sequence: TGTGCCAGCAGTGAAGTAAAGACAGGGGGAGGCGAGCAGTACTTC. The chain uses TRBV6-1 and TRBJ2-7; 9 bases align to TRBD1. V lost 1 base to trimming and J lost 6 bases; unmatched junction nucleotides: 7. The CDR3 sequence is 15 residues long. Germline V gene lookup returns CDR1 MNHNS and CDR2 SASEGT.

This chain connects TRBV30 to TRBJ1-4; possible D gene TRBD1, 6 bases. Germline CDR1 reads GTSNPN; CDR2 reads SVGIG (reference sequence). V lost 0 bases to trimming and J lost 8 bases, with 10 bases between them. The CDR3 spans 13 residues. The CDR3: CAWSVTGKEKLFF. The CDR3 region has the DNA TGTGCCTGGAGTGTGACAGGCAAGGAAAAACTGTTTTTT.

This chain links TRBV7-8 with TRBJ2-7, with D perhaps TRBD1 (5 bases). The CDR3 has 15 amino acids. Trimming shortened V by 2 bases and J by 3 bases, and 14 bases separated the two germline ends. The germline gives CDR1 SGHVS, CDR2 FQNEAQ. The CDR3 is CASSLPEGAFYEQYF. Written as DNA, the CDR3 is TGTGCCAGCAGCTTACCCGAAGGGGCCTTCTACGAGCAGTACTTC.

V gene TRBV5-1 combines with J gene TRBJ1-6; D is possibly TRBD1 (6 bases). The germline V gene encodes CDR1 SGHRS and CDR2 YFSETQ. This CDR3 has 15 residues. V was shortened by 3 bases and J by 6 bases, with 13 bases between the two germline ends. CDR3 sequence reads: CASSYYRDLNSPLHF. DNA of the CDR3: TGCGCCAGCAGCTACTACAGGGATCTTAATTCACCCCTCCACTTT.

The chain recombines TRBV6-2 or TRBV6-3 with TRBJ2-7; D possibly corresponds to TRBD1 (5 bases). Germline CDR1 and CDR2: MNHEY and SVGEGT. The CDR3 consists of 12 residues. Between the trimmed V and J ends, which lost 6 bases and 3 bases, there was a span of 9 bases. CDR3 sequence: CASSSRVYEQYF. The CDR3 DNA sequence: TGTGCCAGCAGCTCCAGGGTCTACGAGCAGTACTTC.